The 32 T cell receptor beta chains below were found in one sample sequenced in a study of cytomegalovirus exposure and HLA in healthy donors. This PCR relied on a set of 60 Vbeta primers and 13 Jbeta primers. The method was immunoSEQ multiplex PCR; TCRdb's version includes in-frame clones alone and lacks a portion of them. The table records 100,000 to 150,000 clones, 75% to 90% of them present only once. The specimen was PBMCs. The receptors come from a woman aged 50 to 60 in good health and CMV-seropositive.

J is TRBJ2-7 and V is TRBV13, with TRBD1 as a possible D gene (6 bases). The V gene's germline CDR1 is PRHDT and CDR2 FYEKMQ (reference sequence). The V end lost 2 bases, the J end lost 3 bases, and 11 bases lay between the germline ends. CDR3 length: 14 amino acids. CDR3 in DNA: TGTGCCAGCAGCTTACCCGGACAGCTCTACGAGCAGTACTTC. Translated, it gives CASSLPGQLYEQYF. The full variable domain, completed using reference TRBV13 and TRBJ2-7, is AAGVIQSPRHLIKEKRETATLKCYPIPRHDTVYWYQQGPGQDPQFLISFYEKMQSDKGSIPDRFSAQQFSDYHSELNMSSLELGDSALYFCASSLPGQLYEQYFGPGTRLTVT.

The V and J genes are TRBV29-1 and TRBJ2-1; 7 bases are shared with TRBD2. With 4 bases clipped from V and 0 bases from J, the junction kept 6 bases outside the gene matches. This CDR3 spans 15 amino acids. Germline lookup yields CDR1 SQVTM and CDR2 ANQGSEA. The CDR3 region has the DNA TGCAGCGTTGTGGGGGGGGAGAGCTCCTACAATGAGCAGTTCTTC. It codes for CSVVGGESSYNEQFF.

The rearrangement links TRBV15 to TRBJ2-3; TRBD1 matches at 11 bases. J was trimmed by 5 bases and V by 2 bases; bases with no gene match: 6. The CDR3 runs 16 residues. CDR1 and CDR2 from the germline V gene are LNHNV and YYDKDF (reference sequence). The CDR3 spells CATSRRTGGVLDTQYF. DNA for the CDR3: TGTGCCACCAGCAGACGGACAGGGGGCGTTTTAGATACGCAGTATTTT.

CDR3 DNA: TGTGCCAGCAGTTTGAGCGGGAGAACGAACACCGGGGAGCTGTTTTTT. Its translation: CASSLSGRTNTGELFF. The genes are TRBV28 and TRBJ2-2; 8 nucleotides align to TRBD2. With V trimmed by 3 bases and J by 0 bases, 3 bases remained unmatched. Germline loops: CDR1 MDHEN, CDR2 SYDVKM. CDR3 length: 16 amino acids.

The rearrangement joins TRBV25-1 to TRBJ2-1, with D possibly TRBD1 on 5 matching bases. Per the germline V gene, CDR1 is MGHDK and CDR2 is SYGVNS. Trimming shortened V by 4 bases and J by 0 bases, and 13 bases separated the two germline ends. The CDR3 is 16 amino acids. CDR3 loop: CASSGRTPSSYNEQFF. The CDR3 DNA is TGTGCCAGCAGTGGTCGGACACCGAGCTCCTACAATGAGCAGTTCTTC.

J is TRBJ2-3 and V is TRBV11-2; D is perhaps TRBD2 (6 bases). Looked up from germline, CDR1 is SGHAT and CDR2 is FQNNGV. This CDR3 comprises 14 residues. The ends were cut back, 5 bases at V and 4 bases at J, with 13 bases in the middle. For the CDR3, the DNA is TGTGCCAGCAGCCCCCAACCGGGAGCAGATACGCAGTATTTT. It is translated as CASSPQPGADTQYF.

This clone appeared once. V gene TRBV19 combines with J gene TRBJ1-2; D ambiguous. V was cut by 6 bases and J by 0 bases, with 5 bases left in between. In germline, CDR1 is LNHDA, CDR2 SQIVND (reference sequence). The CDR3 has 12 amino acids. The CDR3 nucleotides are TGTGCCAGTAGCGACTCTAACTATGGCTACACCTTC. This sequence encodes CASSDSNYGYTF.

The rearrangement joins TRBV5-1 to TRBJ1-6; 7 positions agree with TRBD1. CDR1 SGHRS and CDR2 YFSETQ come from the germline V gene. The CDR3 spans 15 residues. V gave up 3 bases and J gave up 5 bases; unmatched junction bases: 5. CDR3 region: CASSWQGVHNSPLHF. CDR3 bases: TGCGCCAGCAGCTGGCAGGGGGTGCATAATTCACCCCTCCACTTT.

V is TRBV7-2 and J is TRBJ2-1, with TRBD1 matching over 7 bases. The junction had 1 base not matched to a gene; V was cut back by 1 base and J by 1 base. Germline values: CDR1 SGHTA, CDR2 FQGNSA. This CDR3 is 15 amino acids long. CDR3: CASSLEGASYNEQFF. The CDR3, as DNA: TGTGCCAGCAGCTTAGAGGGGGCGTCCTACAATGAGCAGTTCTTC.

The chain recombines TRBV6-5 with TRBJ2-3, with D hard to call. V was trimmed by 8 bases and J by 2 bases, leaving 8 bases between them. The CDR3 sequence is 12 residues long. Germline V gives CDR1 MNHEY, CDR2 SVGAGI. The CDR3 nucleotides are TGTGCCAGCTCCACTCTCACAGATACGCAGTATTTT. Translation gives CASSTLTDTQYF.

This clone was recorded once. This sequence joins TRBV11-2 and TRBJ1-1; a weak D match, TRBD1 (6 bases). The CDR3 sequence is 15 residues long. The germline V and J ends were trimmed by 5 bases and 6 bases, with 19 bases remaining between them. Looked up from germline, CDR1 is SGHAT and CDR2 is FQNNGV. In DNA, the CDR3 is TGTGCCAGCAGCCCCTGGACAGAGCGGCTTTCTGAAGCTTTCTTT. The encoded protein is CASSPWTERLSEAFF.

This clone was detected once. V and J are TRBV7-2 and TRBJ2-1; 8 bases are a match to TRBD2. CDR1 and CDR2 (germline): SGHTA, FQGNSA. V gave up 0 bases and J gave up 6 bases; unmatched junction bases: 4. The CDR3 contains 15 residues. CDR3 in amino acids: CASSLARGVRNEQFF. Here the CDR3 DNA reads TGTGCCAGCAGCTTAGCGCGGGGGGTCCGCAATGAGCAGTTCTTC.

CDR3 region: CASSVEGAGNTIYF. The CDR3 DNA reads TGTGCCAGCAGCGTAGAAGGGGCGGGAAACACCATATATTTT. This chain links TRBV9 with TRBJ1-3; a possible D gene is TRBD1 (5 bases). V lost 0 bases and J lost 4, with 8 bases in between. The CDR3 runs 14 residues. Germline V gene lookup returns CDR1 SGDLS and CDR2 YYNGEE.

CDR3 loop: CASSQGEARGRLKAFF. The CDR3, as DNA: TGTGCCAGCAGCCAAGGGGAAGCGAGGGGGCGGCTGAAAGCTTTCTTT. The chain uses TRBV14 and TRBJ1-1, with 7 nucleotides matching TRBD1. The V segment lost 1 base and the J segment 9 bases; nucleotides outside the gene matches: 14. The germline V gene has CDR1 SGHDN and CDR2 FVKESK. The CDR3 covers 16 residues.

The genes are TRBV4-1 and TRBJ2-2; 9 bases match TRBD1. V shed 1 base and J 7 bases; nucleotides not matched to a gene: 4. Germline values: CDR1 MGHRA, CDR2 YSYEKL. The CDR3 is 15 residues long. The CDR3 nucleotides are TGCGCCAGCAGCCAAGCGGGACAGGGAGTCGGGGAGCTGTTTTTT. Amino acid sequence: CASSQAGQGVGELFF.

The chain has TRBV6-1 and TRBJ2-4; D remains ambiguous. V lost 3 bases and J 6 bases, leaving 9 bases between the germline ends. Germline loops: CDR1 MNHNS, CDR2 SASEGT. CDR3 length equals 13 residues. The CDR3 DNA reads as TGTGCCAGCAGTGATCTTGGCACAAACATTCAGTACTTC. It is translated as CASSDLGTNIQYF.

This clone was recorded only once. The chain recombines TRBV5-4 with TRBJ2-5, with 9 bases identical to TRBD1. In germline, CDR1 is SGHNT, CDR2 YYREEE (reference sequence). V lost 4 bases to trimming and J lost 1 base; unmatched junction nucleotides: 11. The CDR3 covers 17 residues. The CDR3 region is CASSEEWGQGAQETQYF. CDR3 DNA: TGTGCCAGCAGCGAGGAGTGGGGACAGGGAGCCCAAGAGACCCAGTACTTC.

The V call is TRBV19, the J call TRBJ1-4; 8 bases map to TRBD1. The CDR3 loop spans 15 amino acids. Germline CDR1 reads LNHDA; CDR2 reads SQIVND (reference sequence). Trimming cost V 6 bases and J 7 bases; bases outside gene matches: 10. The CDR3 DNA follows: TGTGCCAGTAGACCGCGCGGACAGGGCGGTGAAAAACTGTTTTTT. Protein: CASRPRGQGGEKLFF.

This clone showed up just a few times. The chain recombines TRBV10-2 with TRBJ1-1; possibly TRBD1 for D (5 bases). The CDR3 sequence is 13 residues long. The V gene's germline CDR1 is WSHSY and CDR2 SAAADI. Trimming stripped 7 bases from V and 4 bases from J, with 13 bases between. This CDR3 reads CASNGRAATEAFF. The CDR3 region has the DNA TGCGCCAGCAACGGCAGGGCAGCCACTGAAGCTTTCTTT.

The J gene is TRBJ2-7, the V gene TRBV5-1; D possibly corresponds to TRBD2 (5 bases). The CDR3 has 15 amino acids. Looked up from germline, CDR1 is SGHRS and CDR2 is YFSETQ. Trimming shortened V by 4 bases and J by 3 bases, and 17 bases separated the two germline ends. Written as DNA, the CDR3 is TGCGCCAGCAGCCCGAGCGGAGATGAGGTCTACGAGCAGTACTTC. It is translated as CASSPSGDEVYEQYF.

Here the CDR3 reads CASSLVAGGETQYF. CDR3 bases: TGTGCCAGCAGCTTAGTGGCAGGGGGGGAGACCCAGTACTTC. The chain recombines TRBV7-2 with TRBJ2-5, with D possibly matching TRBD1 (7 bases). Germline CDR1 SGHTA, CDR2 FQGNSA. The CDR3 has 14 residues. Trimming took off 1 base at V and 5 bases at J, with 11 bases between the two ends.

The genes are TRBV18 and TRBJ2-1, with 8 bases matching TRBD2. The V segment lost 1 base and the J segment 6 bases; nucleotides outside the gene matches: 2. The CDR3 extends over 14 amino acids. Per germline, CDR1 KGHSH and CDR2 LQKENI. CDR3 DNA: TGTGCCAGCTCACCACGACTAGCGCTCAATGAGCAGTTCTTC. It specifies CASSPRLALNEQFF.

This chain links TRBV9 with TRBJ2-7; a weak D match, TRBD1 (5 bases). The CDR3 runs to 14 residues. Germline V CDR1 and CDR2: SGDLS, YYNGEE. Deletions cut 4 bases from V and 2 bases from J, with 13 bases between. CDR3 region: CASSPQGVPYEQYF. Here the CDR3 DNA reads TGTGCCAGCAGCCCCCAGGGTGTGCCCTACGAGCAGTACTTC.

The rearrangement uses TRBV19 and TRBJ2-5; TRBD2 matches 13 bases. TRBJ2-7 matches the DNA end more closely, so the J call is doubtful. Germline CDR1 and CDR2: LNHDA and SQIVND (reference sequence). This CDR3 region has 14 residues. CDR3 region: CASSWTSGSYEQYF. As DNA, the CDR3 is TGTGCCAGTAGTTGGACTAGCGGGAGCTACGAGCAGTACTTC.

This chain uses TRBV19 with TRBJ1-3; weak D call: TRBD1 (6 bases). From germline, CDR1 is LNHDA and CDR2 SQIVND (reference sequence). Trimming pared 8 bases from V and 3 bases from J, leaving 14 bases between. This CDR3 comprises 14 residues. The CDR3 sequence is CASDGGQNGNTIYF. CDR3 nucleotide sequence: TGTGCCAGTGACGGGGGGCAAAATGGAAACACCATATATTTT.

The chain couples TRBV5-5 to TRBJ2-2; 9 bases match TRBD1. V dropped 1 base and J dropped 9; count of bases not matched to a gene: 7. The germline V gene has CDR1 SGHKS and CDR2 YYEKEE (reference sequence). This CDR3 contains 15 residues. CDR3 nucleotides: TGTGCCAGCAGCTTGTCTGGGACAGGGTTGAGGGAGCTGTTTTTT. Encoded protein: CASSLSGTGLRELFF.

This clone was detected only a few times. V gene TRBV4-2 combines with J gene TRBJ2-1, with TRBD2 as a possible D gene (6 bases). V lost 0 bases and J lost 4, with 10 bases in between. The CDR3 totals 15 residues. Germline V lookup: CDR1 LGHNA, CDR2 YNFKEQ. CDR3 nucleotide sequence: TGTGCCAGCAGCCAAGAATCTGGGGGGTACAATGAGCAGTTCTTC. It is translated as CASSQESGGYNEQFF.

V and J are TRBV12-1 and TRBJ2-5; the table names TRBD2, a call not compared with the DNA. TRBV12-1 is noted as a pseudogene. This CDR3 contains 14 residues. The CDR3 region is CASRNLAEEETQYF. The CDR3 coding sequence is TGTGCCAGCAGAAATCTAGCGGAGGAAGAGACCCAGTACTTC.

The V call is TRBV27, the J call TRBJ2-3; the match to TRBD2 covers 8 bases. The trim removed 5 bases at V and 4 bases at J, leaving 2 bases unmatched. The CDR3 has 13 amino acids. Germline CDR1 is MNHEY and CDR2 is SMNVEV (reference sequence). Here the CDR3 reads CASSPGGPDTQYF. The CDR3 DNA follows: TGTGCCAGCAGTCCGGGGGGGCCAGATACGCAGTATTTT.

This chain joins TRBV2 and TRBJ1-5; TRBD1 is a possible D gene (5 bases). Trimming left V 6 bases short and J 9 bases short, with 9 bases between. This CDR3 has 11 residues. Germline-derived CDR1 and CDR2 are SNHLY and FYNNEI. The CDR3 spells CASSYRGPQHF. CDR3 DNA sequence: TGTGCCAGCAGCTATAGGGGGCCCCAGCATTTT.

The chain carries TRBV5-1 and TRBJ2-7; D is perhaps TRBD1 (6 bases). The V end was cut by 0 bases, the J end by 2 bases, with 24 bases between. Germline V gene sequence: CDR1 SGHRS, CDR2 YFSETQ. The CDR3 runs to 19 residues. CDR3 coding DNA: TGCGCCAGCAGCTTGGAACAGGGCGGTAGTAACCCCAGGGCCTACGAGCAGTACTTC. It encodes CASSLEQGGSNPRAYEQYF.

The gene calls are TRBV2 and TRBJ1-1; D ambiguous. Trimming removed 6 bases from V and 1 base from J, with 9 bases in between. There are 13 residues in the CDR3. Germline V gives CDR1 SNHLY, CDR2 FYNNEI. The CDR3 DNA sequence: TGTGCCAGCAGCCTGAGCACGAACACTGAAGCTTTCTTT. Translating gives CASSLSTNTEAFF.